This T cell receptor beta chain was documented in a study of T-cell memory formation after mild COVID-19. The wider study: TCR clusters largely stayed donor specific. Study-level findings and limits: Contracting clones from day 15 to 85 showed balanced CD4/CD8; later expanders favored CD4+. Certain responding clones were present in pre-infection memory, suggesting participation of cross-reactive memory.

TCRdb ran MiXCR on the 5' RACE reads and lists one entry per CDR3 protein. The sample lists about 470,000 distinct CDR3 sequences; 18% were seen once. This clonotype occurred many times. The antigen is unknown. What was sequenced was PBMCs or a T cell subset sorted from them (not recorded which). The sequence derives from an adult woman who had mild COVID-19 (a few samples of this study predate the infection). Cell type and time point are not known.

CDR3 sequence reads: CASSAGGPQNIQYF. CDR3 nucleotides: TGCGCCAGCAGCGCCGGGGGGCCACAAAACATTCAGTACTTC. The chain recombines TRBV5-1 with TRBJ2-4; tentative D call: TRBD2 (7 bases). This CDR3 contains 14 residues. The germline gives CDR1 SGHRS, CDR2 YFSETQ. The V end was cut by 4 bases, the J end by 5 bases, with 13 bases between. Full variable domain (rest looked up from reference TRBV5-1 and TRBJ2-4): KAGVTQTPRYLIKTRGQQVTLSCSPISGHRSVSWYQQTPGQGLQFLFEYFSETQRNKGNFPGRFSGRQFSNSRSEMNVSTLELGDSALYLCASSAGGPQNIQYFGAGTRLSVL.